The 13 T cell receptor beta chains reported below all come from one sample, sequenced in a study of T cell responses to AZD1222 COVID-19 vaccine. TCRdb keeps only in-frame clones here, not all; method: immunoSEQ multiplex PCR. The sample holds 150,000 to 200,000 clones; about 93% are singletons and the top ten take about 1%. The sequencing here drew on peripheral blood, taken 28 days after the second dose of the MenACWY control vaccine. Receptors originate from an adult who received the MenACWY meningococcal vaccine as a control.

The genes are TRBV2 and TRBJ1-2; the D is unclear. The CDR3 spans 12 residues. Germline lookup yields CDR1 SNHLY and CDR2 FYNNEI. Trimming cost V 7 bases and J 6 bases, with 12 bases left between them. CDR3 DNA: TGTGCCAGCAAACCCTACCTCCATGGCTACACCTTC. Protein product: CASKPYLHGYTF.

This clone has only one observation. The chain uses TRBV5-6 and TRBJ1-4; possibly TRBD1 for D (6 bases). The length of the CDR3 is 15 residues. Germline V gene lookup returns CDR1 SGHDT and CDR2 YYEEEE. Trimming removed 2 bases from V and 5 bases from J, with 13 bases in between. In nucleotides, the CDR3 is TGTGCCAGCAGCTTTCCGGGAGGGGGAAATGAAAAACTGTTTTTT. This sequence encodes CASSFPGGGNEKLFF.

This chain joins TRBV19 and TRBJ1-3; D is uncertain. The V gene's germline CDR1 is LNHDA and CDR2 SQIVND (reference sequence). The ends were cut back, 4 bases at V and 0 bases at J, with 7 bases in the middle. The length of the CDR3 is 14 residues. The CDR3 loop reads CASSTQSSGNTIYF. In DNA form, the CDR3 reads TGTGCCAGTAGTACACAGAGCTCTGGAAACACCATATATTTT.

This chain links TRBV4-3 with TRBJ1-2; TRBD1 agrees at 11 bases. CDR1 LGHNA and CDR2 YSLEER come from the germline V gene. V shed 6 bases, J shed 4 bases, and the junction held 4 bases outside the gene matches. CDR3 length: 14 residues. Here the CDR3 DNA reads TGCGCCAGCAGACGGGACAGGGGGTCCTATGGCTACACCTTC. It encodes CASRRDRGSYGYTF.

The chain links TRBV5-6 to TRBJ2-7; TRBD2 might be the D (5 bases). This CDR3 comprises 15 residues. Germline loops: CDR1 SGHDT, CDR2 YYEEEE. Deletions cut 4 bases from V and 3 bases from J, with 17 bases between. The chain's CDR3 is CASSQRRDFRYEQYF. The CDR3 DNA is TGTGCCAGCAGCCAGCGCCGGGATTTTCGCTACGAGCAGTACTTC.

The CDR3, as DNA: TGTGCCAGCAGCGTAGATGGGACGGGTTTCTCCTACGAGCAGTACTTC. Its protein product is CASSVDGTGFSYEQYF. J is TRBJ2-7 and V is TRBV9; D may match TRBD1 or TRBD2 (5 bases each). This CDR3 contains 16 residues. V was trimmed by 0 bases and J by 0 bases, leaving 13 bases between them. Germline V gives CDR1 SGDLS, CDR2 YYNGEE.

Details on this clone: One end of the junction does not line up with germline, which may come from a read error. This chain connects TRBV6-5 to TRBJ1-2; 8 bases line up with TRBD1. The CDR3 covers 13 residues. Germline CDR1 and CDR2: MNHEY and SVGAGI. The CDR3 sequence: CASSYSGQGATAF. The CDR3 DNA follows: TGTGCCAGCAGTTACTCGGGGCAGGGGGCGACCGCCTTC.

This chain connects TRBV6-2 or TRBV6-3 to TRBJ2-5; D possibly matches TRBD1 or TRBD2 (5 bases each). The ends were cut back, 2 bases at V and 3 bases at J, with 19 bases in the middle. CDR3 size: 17 residues. Germline V gene data show CDR1 as MNHEY and CDR2 as SVGEGT. The CDR3 sequence: CASSYRGWGTLKETQYF. The CDR3 region has the DNA TGTGCCAGCAGTTACCGAGGGTGGGGGACCCTCAAAGAGACCCAGTACTTC.

The rearrangement joins TRBV10-3 to TRBJ1-6, with unresolved D. Germline CDR1 ENHRY, CDR2 SYGVKD. V shed 0 bases and J shed 14 bases, with 11 bases lying between them. The CDR3 consists of 13 residues. CDR3 DNA sequence: TGTGCCATCAGTGAGTCCCACAGTTTTACCCTCCACTTT. This sequence encodes CAISESHSFTLHF.

DNA of the CDR3: TGCGCCAGCAGCCACCCACCACCCCTGAACACTGAAGCTTTCTTT. Protein product: CASSHPPPLNTEAFF. V is TRBV4-3 and J is TRBJ1-1; D not resolved. The V gene's germline CDR1 is LGHNA and CDR2 YSLEER. The CDR3 loop spans 15 amino acids. Trimming pared 3 bases from V and 0 bases from J, leaving 11 bases between.

This chain connects TRBV19 to TRBJ1-5; D remains unclear. Germline V gives CDR1 LNHDA, CDR2 SQIVND (reference sequence). The CDR3 sequence is 13 residues long. Trimming left V 6 bases short and J 6 bases short, with 12 bases between. Here the CDR3 reads CASRDQSPQPQHF. DNA for the CDR3: TGTGCCAGTAGGGACCAGTCTCCTCAGCCCCAGCATTTT.

The chain links TRBV6-5 to TRBJ2-2; 9 bases agree with TRBD1. Trimming removed 7 bases from V and 5 bases from J; junction bases left unmatched: 8. Germline V gives CDR1 MNHEY, CDR2 SVGAGI. The CDR3 contains 15 residues. This chain's CDR3 is CASNQQGARTGELFF. CDR3 DNA sequence: TGTGCCAGCAATCAACAGGGGGCGCGTACCGGGGAGCTGTTTTTT.

The chain links TRBV9 to TRBJ2-3; D may be TRBD2 (6 bases). The CDR3 runs 16 residues. Germline CDR1 and CDR2: SGDLS and YYNGEE. V was pared by 0 bases and J by 0 bases, with 11 bases between. The CDR3 coding sequence is TGTGCCAGCAGCGTAGGGGGGAGGCTCAGCACAGATACGCAGTATTTT. Amino acids: CASSVGGRLSTDTQYF. Supplemented by reference TRBV9 and TRBJ2-3, the full variable domain reads DSGVTQTPKHLITATGQRVTLRCSPRSGDLSVYWYQQSLDQGLQFLIQYYNGEERAKGNILERFSAQQFPDLHSELNLSSLELGDSALYFCASSVGGRLSTDTQYFGPGTRLTVL.